This TCR beta chain derives from a study of CD8 T cells in ankylosing spondylitis (dated by TCRdb to the late 2010s). In the study overall: To find TCR variants linked to disease, the study profiled T cell receptor beta repertoires in ankylosing spondylitis patients and healthy donors. The full study cohort comprised 25 ankylosing spondylitis patients and over 95 healthy donors. Peripheral blood was sampled, and synovial fluid was also collected from ankylosing spondylitis patients.

This clonotype occurred many times. Its target antigen remains unknown. No base qualities exist here, and no much larger clone lies one base off it. Broader findings and caveats from the paper: The disease-linked clones were reported to be significantly enriched in matched synovial fluid samples from ankylosing spondylitis patients. A TCR beta motif made up of eight or nine highly homologous amino acid variants appeared to be characteristic of blood from ankylosing spondylitis patients. Some of the motif variants had been reported before in the synovial fluid and blood of reactive arthritis patients, a finding that suggests common disease-initiation mechanisms. The disease-linked clones had a CD8+ phenotype and were found at relatively low frequencies in peripheral blood.

Instrument used: Illumina HiSeq 2500. Quantitative 5'-RACE with molecular barcodes was used to prepare TCR beta libraries. Per the authors' processing: To identify disease-linked TCR variants, a new computational method was used, one built on a probabilistic model of VDJ rearrangement. The raw public data were reprocessed by TCRdb itself: fastp quality trimming at Q25, MiXCR clonotype calling, in-frame beta chains only. Rows merge per CDR3 protein into single entries with the most common DNA and genes. The V and J calls reflect TCRdb's pipeline rather than the authors' work. The sample table shows more than 250,000 distinct CDR3 sequences, and 8% are seen once. The ten largest clones take up more than 14% of the sample. The CDR3, from cysteine to phenylalanine, totals 14 residues. The sequence is cut down to CDR3 DNA, 42 bases in frame from base 1. Here V drops 6 bases and J drops 6 bases, and the junction holds 3 bases not matched to any gene.

This sequence was found in a male donor with ankylosing spondylitis. The sequence links TRBV12-3 or TRBV12-4 to TRBJ2-1, and 12 junction bases match TRBD2. The sample was blood, either unsorted or a sorted T cell fraction (not recorded which). The sequenced DNA is TGTGCCAGCAGCCGACTAGCGGGAGCCAATGAGCAGTTCTTC. Translation gives CASSRLAGANEQFF.